The rows below give T cell receptor beta chains drawn from one sample of a study of cytomegalovirus exposure and HLA in healthy donors. Clones were sequenced by immunoSEQ multiplex PCR, and TCRdb holds only the in-frame ones, with some missing. The table records about 120,000 clones, around nine tenths of them present only once. The sample taken for sequencing was PBMCs. All receptors derive from a woman aged 18-29 years in good health and CMV-seropositive. CDR3s include the opening cysteine and the closing phenylalanine or tryptophan. A D gene is named only where the DNA matches it firmly. Only some rows state a clone size, as once, few, many or a class for expanded clones.

NA | TRBJ2-7 | TRBV19 | TRBD2 | TGTGCCAGTAGTAAGAAGGCTAGCGGGGGACACTCCTACGAGCAGTACTTC | CASSKKASGGHSYEQYF
NA | TRBJ2-5 | TRBV6-6 | NA | TGTGCCAGCAGTTACCTGGAGACCCAGTACTTC | CASSYLETQYF
NA | TRBJ2-1 | TRBV5-1 | NA | TGCGCCAGCAGCTTGGTCGAGGATGAGCAGTTCTTC | CASSLVEDEQFF
NA | TRBJ2-5 | TRBV27 | NA | TGTGCCAGCAGTGGCCTGGGCGAATATGAGACCCAGTACTTC | CASSGLGEYETQYF
once | TRBJ2-3 | TRBV5-1 | NA | TGCGCCAGCAGCTTGAATCCCGGGAGCACAGATACGCAGTATTTT | CASSLNPGSTDTQYF
NA | TRBJ2-7 | TRBV2 | TRBD2 | TGTGCCAGCAGTGAACGACCCCGGCGGACTAGCGGGCAACATCCTCGCGAGCAGTACTTC | CASSERPRRTSGQHPREQYF
NA | TRBJ1-2 | TRBV6-5 | TRBD1 | TGTGCCAGCAGTTACCACGACAGGGGTGGCGGCTACACCTTC | CASSYHDRGGGYTF
once | TRBJ2-2 | TRBV11-2 | NA | TGTGCCAGCAGCTTAGAACTACCTCGGAGGGAGCTGTTTTTT | CASSLELPRRELFF
NA | TRBJ2-5 | TRBV15 | NA | TGTGCCACCAGCAGTACCCTCCGGGACTCGGAGACCCAGTACTTC | CATSSTLRDSETQYF
NA | TRBJ1-1 | TRBV5-1 | TRBD1 | TGCGCCAGCAGCGGAGGGGGCCTTAACACTGAAGCTTTCTTT | CASSGGGLNTEAFF
NA | TRBJ2-6 | TRBV19 | NA | TGTGCCAGTAGCAGGTTACGGGGCTCTGGGGCCAACGTCCTGACTTTC | CASSRLRGSGANVLTF
NA | TRBJ2-1 | TRBV7-9 | NA | TGTGCCAGCAGCCCACCAGGGGTGGATGAGCAGTTCTTC | CASSPPGVDEQFF
once | TRBJ1-2 | TRBV29-1 | TRBD1 | TGCAGCGTTGAAAGTCGGGGCAGGGGGCGCATCTATGGCTACACCTTC | CSVESRGRGRIYGYTF
NA | TRBJ1-1 | TRBV5-1 | NA | TGCGCCAGCAGCTCGGGTATGAACACTGAAGCTTTCTTT | CASSSGMNTEAFF
NA | TRBJ2-5 | TRBV7-9 | NA | TGTGCCAGCAGCCGGAACACAGGGTATGCGGAGACCCAGTACTTC | CASSRNTGYAETQYF
NA | TRBJ2-3 | TRBV28 | TRBD2 | TGTGCCAGCAGTTTGCTAGCGGGAGGGGGCACAGATACGCAGTATTTT | CASSLLAGGGTDTQYF
NA | TRBJ2-5 | TRBV19 | NA | TGTGCCAGTAGTCCACAATTTCAGGCACCCCCAGAGACCCAGTACTTC | CASSPQFQAPPETQYF
NA | TRBJ1-2 | TRBV5-1 | NA | TGCGCCAGCAGCTTGGGGCAGTCGCCTTCTAACTATGGCTACACCTTC | CASSLGQSPSNYGYTF
few | TRBJ1-1 | TRBV6-8 | TRBD1 | TGTGCCAGCAGTTATAATGTACTGCGGGACAGGGGGATGAACACTGAAGCTTTCTTT | CASSYNVLRDRGMNTEAFF
once | TRBJ1-2 | TRBV29-1 | NA | TGCAGCGTTGAAGATCTTGGGGAGACCTATGGCTACACCTTC | CSVEDLGETYGYTF
NA | TRBJ2-1 | TRBV7-3 | NA | TGTGCCAGCAGCTTCCTTGGCGGCAGCTCCTACAATGAGCAGTTCTTC | CASSFLGGSSYNEQFF
once | TRBJ2-3 | TRBV29-1 | TRBD1 | TGCAGCGTTGAAGATCAGGGGGCTCGCACAGATACGCAGTATTTT | CSVEDQGARTDTQYF
NA | TRBJ1-1 | TRBV10-3 | NA | TGTGCCATCAGTGGGACTACAGGGAACACTGAAGCTTTCTTT | CAISGTTGNTEAFF
few | TRBJ1-2 | TRBV5-4 | NA | TGTGCCAGCAGCTTGCCAGACTATGGCTACACCTTC | CASSLPDYGYTF
NA | TRBJ2-5 | TRBV18 | TRBD1 | TGTGCCAGCTCACCACTAGGACAGGGGTTAGAGACCCAGTACTTC | CASSPLGQGLETQYF
once | TRBJ1-1 | TRBV5-1 | TRBD1 | TGCGCCAGCAGCCTCGACAGGGGCACGGCTTTCTTT | CASSLDRGTAFF
NA | TRBJ2-1 | TRBV11-3 | TRBD2 | TGTGCCAGCGGCCCGAGGACTAGCCGGGGAGTCAATGAGCAGTTCTTC | CASGPRTSRGVNEQFF
NA | TRBJ2-7 | TRBV7-8 | NA | TGTGCCAGCAGCTTTCCCGTGATCATGGAGTCGTCCTTCTACGAGCAGTACTTC | CASSFPVIMESSFYEQYF
NA | TRBJ2-7 | TRBV27 | NA | TGTGCCAGCAGTTTTCAGGGCTACGAGCAGTACTTC | CASSFQGYEQYF
NA | TRBJ1-5 | TRBV19 | NA | TGTGCCAGTAGTCCCCAGGGGCGTATTAAGCCCCAGCATTTT | CASSPQGRIKPQHF
NA | TRBJ1-2 | TRBV30 | NA | TGTGCCTGGAGTCCCCTGGGGGGGGTCTCTGGTGGCTACACCTTC | CAWSPLGGVSGGYTF
NA | TRBJ2-2 | TRBV2 | NA | TGTGCCACCCAGAGGGAACAGAACACCGGGGAGCTGTTTTTT | CATQREQNTGELFF
once | TRBJ2-7 | TRBV21-1 | NA | TGTGCCAGCAGCAAAGAGGGGCAGTCTTCCTACGAGCAGTACTTC | CASSKEGQSSYEQYF
NA | TRBJ2-3 | TRBV7-2 | NA | TGTGCCAGCAGCTTAGAGGGCGGGGCTGCGCAGTATTTT | CASSLEGGAAQYF
NA | TRBJ2-7 | TRBV6-5 | TRBD1 | TGTGCCAGCAGTTTGGGCCGGACAGGGGGCCCGGACGAGCAGTACTTC | CASSLGRTGGPDEQYF
NA | TRBJ2-1 | TRBV9 | TRBD2 | TGTGCCAGCAGCGTAGGCCCTAGCGGGAGAGTAAATGAGCAGTTCTTC | CASSVGPSGRVNEQFF
NA | TRBJ1-1 | TRBV7-2 | NA | TGTGCCAGCAGCTTAGGGCAGTTGAACACTGAAGCTTTCTTT | CASSLGQLNTEAFF
NA | TRBJ2-5 | TRBV18 | NA | TGTGCCAGCTCACCATCGGGAGAGACCCAGTACTTC | CASSPSGETQYF
NA | TRBJ1-2 | TRBV6-1 | NA | TGTGCCAGCAGTGAACCGAGAGGGGGCTATGGCTACACCTTC | CASSEPRGGYGYTF
NA | TRBJ2-1 | TRBV6-5 | NA | TGTGCCAGCACCGCGGGATTAGCCTACAATGAGCAGTTCTTC | CASTAGLAYNEQFF
NA | TRBJ2-1 | TRBV4-2 | NA | TGTGCCAGCAGCCCCACTAGCCCGGAGAGGGATGAGCAGTTCTTC | CASSPTSPERDEQFF
NA | TRBJ2-5 | TRBV27 | NA | TGTGCCAGCAGTTCGCTCGTATTCGGACTGGACCAAGAGACCCAGTACTTC | CASSSLVFGLDQETQYF
NA | TRBJ1-1 | TRBV9 | TRBD1 | TGTGCCAGCAGCACCCGACAGGGGCCACCGGGGAACACTGAAGCTTTCTTT | CASSTRQGPPGNTEAFF
NA | TRBJ2-1 | TRBV13 | TRBD2 | TGTGCCAGCAGCATCCGAGCGGGGAGGGCCGAGTATGAGCAGTTCTTC | CASSIRAGRAEYEQFF
once | TRBJ2-3 | TRBV5-4 | NA | TGTGCCAGCAGCCCCGGGACTAGCACAGATACGCAGTATTTT | CASSPGTSTDTQYF
NA | TRBJ1-1 | TRBV13 | NA | TGTGCCAGCAGCTTAGCACAGGGTGAAGCTTTCTTT | CASSLAQGEAFF
NA | TRBJ2-1 | TRBV2 | TRBD2 | TGTGCCAGCAGTGAAGCAAACCTAGCGGGAGGGCGGAATGAGCAGTTCTTC | CASSEANLAGGRNEQFF
NA | TRBJ2-7 | TRBV4-2 | NA | TGTGCCAGCAGCCCTCCTGGCGGGGAGCAGTACTTC | CASSPPGGEQYF
NA | TRBJ2-1 | TRBV29-1 | TRBD2 | TGCAGCGTTGAAGAAACTAGCGGGAGTTTCAATGAGCAGTTCTTC | CSVEETSGSFNEQFF
NA | TRBJ2-1 | TRBV27 | TRBD2 | TGTGCCAGCAGCCATAATCGGGGGGGTTACTACAATGAGCAGTTCTTC | CASSHNRGGYYNEQFF
NA | TRBJ1-5 | TRBV10-3 | NA | TGTGCCATCAGTGAGTCGCCATTGGGGCAGGGGAGCAATCAGCCCCAGCATTTT | CAISESPLGQGSNQPQHF
NA | TRBJ2-7 | TRBV29-1 | TRBD1 | TGCAGCTTCTCCGGGACAGGGAATGTGCAGTACTTC | CSFSGTGNVQYF
NA | TRBJ1-2 | TRBV11-2 | NA | TGTGCCAGCAGCTTAGGACAGTACCTCACCTTC | CASSLGQYLTF
NA | TRBJ1-2 | TRBV30 | NA | TGTGCCTGGAGGGGTCCGGGACAAACTAACTATGGCTACACCTTC | CAWRGPGQTNYGYTF
NA | TRBJ2-7 | TRBV7-9 | NA | TGTGCCAGCAGCTTTGGTAGCGTCACCTCCTACGAGCAGTACTTC | CASSFGSVTSYEQYF
NA | TRBJ2-5 | TRBV6-1 | NA | TGTGCCAGTTTTTATAGCGCGGACCAAGAGACCCAGTACTTC | CASFYSADQETQYF
NA | TRBJ2-7 | TRBV5-1 | NA | TGCGCCAGCAGCTTGAGCGCAGGGGCTCCCTACGAGCAGTACTTC | CASSLSAGAPYEQYF